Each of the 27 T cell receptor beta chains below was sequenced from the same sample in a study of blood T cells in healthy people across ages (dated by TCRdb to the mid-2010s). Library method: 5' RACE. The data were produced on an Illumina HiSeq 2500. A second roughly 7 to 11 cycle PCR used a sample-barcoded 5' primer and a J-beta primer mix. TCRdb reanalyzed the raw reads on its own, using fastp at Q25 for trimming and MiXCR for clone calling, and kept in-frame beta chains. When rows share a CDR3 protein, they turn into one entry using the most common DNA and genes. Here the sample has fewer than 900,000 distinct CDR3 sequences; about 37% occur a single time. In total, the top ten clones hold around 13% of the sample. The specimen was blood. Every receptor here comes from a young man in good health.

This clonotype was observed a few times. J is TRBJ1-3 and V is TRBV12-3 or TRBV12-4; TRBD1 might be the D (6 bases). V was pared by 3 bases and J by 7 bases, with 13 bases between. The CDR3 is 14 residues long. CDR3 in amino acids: CASSFSQGSNTIYF. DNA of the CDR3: TGTGCCAGCAGTTTCTCCCAGGGGAGTAACACCATATATTTT.

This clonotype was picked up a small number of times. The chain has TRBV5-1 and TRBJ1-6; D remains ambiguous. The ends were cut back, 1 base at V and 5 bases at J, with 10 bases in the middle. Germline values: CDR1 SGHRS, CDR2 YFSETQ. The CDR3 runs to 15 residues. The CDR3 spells CASSLQNSNNSPLHF. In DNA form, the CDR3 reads TGCGCCAGCAGCTTGCAAAACTCTAATAATTCACCCCTCCACTTT.

For the CDR3, the DNA is TGCAGTGCTAGGGTTCCGGGACAGGTGAATTCACCCCTCCACTTT. Encoded protein: CSARVPGQVNSPLHF. V and J are TRBV20-1 and TRBJ1-6; TRBD1 aligns across 8 bases. The germline V gene has CDR1 DFQATT and CDR2 SNEGSKA (reference sequence). The ends lost 3 bases at V and 7 bases at J; junction bases unmatched: 8. CDR3 length: 15 amino acids.

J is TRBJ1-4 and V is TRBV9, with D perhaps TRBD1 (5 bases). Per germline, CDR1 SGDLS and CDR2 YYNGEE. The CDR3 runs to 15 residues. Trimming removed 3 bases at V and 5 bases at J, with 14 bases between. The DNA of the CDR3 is TGTGCCAGCAGCGGAGCTGGGGGGTTAAATGAAAAACTGTTTTTT. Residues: CASSGAGGLNEKLFF.

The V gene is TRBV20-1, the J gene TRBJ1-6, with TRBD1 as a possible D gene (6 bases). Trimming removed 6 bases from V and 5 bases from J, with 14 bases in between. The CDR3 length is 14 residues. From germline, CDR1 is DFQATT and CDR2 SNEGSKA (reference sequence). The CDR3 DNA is TGCAGTGCCCGAGGGGGACAAAATAATTCACCCCTCCACTTT. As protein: CSARGGQNNSPLHF.

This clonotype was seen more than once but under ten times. The CDR3 nucleotides read TGTGCCAGCAGCCAAGTCCCTTCTTCTCCCGAGCAGTACTTC. It yields the protein CASSQVPSSPEQYF. V usage is TRBV3-1 and J usage is TRBJ2-7; D is ambiguous. Trimming removed 1 base at V and 6 bases at J, with 13 bases between. This CDR3 has 14 amino acids. Germline-derived CDR1 and CDR2 are LGHDT and YNNKEL (reference sequence).

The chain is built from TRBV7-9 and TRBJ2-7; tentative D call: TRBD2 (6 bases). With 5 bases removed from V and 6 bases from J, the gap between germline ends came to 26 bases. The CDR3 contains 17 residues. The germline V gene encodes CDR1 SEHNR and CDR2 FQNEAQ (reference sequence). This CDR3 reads CASSNGLGGFLDREQYF. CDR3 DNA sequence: TGTGCCAGCAGCAATGGATTGGGAGGTTTCCTTGACCGCGAGCAGTACTTC.

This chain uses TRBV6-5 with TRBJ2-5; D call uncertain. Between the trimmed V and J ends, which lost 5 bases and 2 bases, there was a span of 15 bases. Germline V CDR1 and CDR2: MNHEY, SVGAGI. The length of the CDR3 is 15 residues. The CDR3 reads CASSTTEVGQETQYF. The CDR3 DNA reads TGTGCCAGCAGTACTACAGAGGTTGGGCAAGAGACCCAGTACTTC.

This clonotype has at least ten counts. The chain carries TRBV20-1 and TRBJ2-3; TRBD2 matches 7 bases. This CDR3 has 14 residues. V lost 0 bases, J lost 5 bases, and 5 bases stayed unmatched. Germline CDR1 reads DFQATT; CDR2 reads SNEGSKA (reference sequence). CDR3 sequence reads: CSARDGGGGDTQYF. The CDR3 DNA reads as TGCAGTGCTAGAGATGGGGGGGGAGGAGATACGCAGTATTTT.

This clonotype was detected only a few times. DNA of the CDR3: TGTGCCAGCAGCCAAGACGGGGGTGAGAGTACCGGGGAGCTGTTTTTT. This codes for CASSQDGGESTGELFF. The chain joins TRBV4-2 to TRBJ2-2, with D tentatively TRBD2 (6 bases). The germline V and J ends were trimmed by 0 bases and 5 bases, with 13 bases remaining between them. Germline V CDR1 and CDR2: LGHNA, YNFKEQ. The CDR3 covers 16 residues.

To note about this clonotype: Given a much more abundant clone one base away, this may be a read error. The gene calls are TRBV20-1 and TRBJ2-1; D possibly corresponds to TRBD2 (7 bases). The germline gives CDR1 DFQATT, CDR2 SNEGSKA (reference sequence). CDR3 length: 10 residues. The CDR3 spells CSARRRGPVF. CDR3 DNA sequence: TGCAGTGCTAGAAGGCGGGGGCCGGTCTTC.

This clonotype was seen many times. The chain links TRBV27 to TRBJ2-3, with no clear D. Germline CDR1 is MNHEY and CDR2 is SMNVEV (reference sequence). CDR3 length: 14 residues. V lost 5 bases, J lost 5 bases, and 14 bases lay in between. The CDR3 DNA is TGTGCCAGCAGTCAACCCCGGTTGGTAGATACGCAGTATTTT. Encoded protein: CASSQPRLVDTQYF.

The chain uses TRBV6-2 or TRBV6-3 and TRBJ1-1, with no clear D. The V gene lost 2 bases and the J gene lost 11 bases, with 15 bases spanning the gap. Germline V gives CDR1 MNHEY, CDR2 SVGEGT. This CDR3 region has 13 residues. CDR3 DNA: TGTGCCAGCAGTTACGACGGGATCCTGGGCGCTTTCTTT. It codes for CASSYDGILGAFF.

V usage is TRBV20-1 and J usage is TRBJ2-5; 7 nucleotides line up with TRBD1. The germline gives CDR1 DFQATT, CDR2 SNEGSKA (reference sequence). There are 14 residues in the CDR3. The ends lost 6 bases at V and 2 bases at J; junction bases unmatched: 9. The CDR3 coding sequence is TGCAGTGCGGAGGCCTGGGACAGACAAGAGACCCAGTACTTC. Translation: CSAEAWDRQETQYF.

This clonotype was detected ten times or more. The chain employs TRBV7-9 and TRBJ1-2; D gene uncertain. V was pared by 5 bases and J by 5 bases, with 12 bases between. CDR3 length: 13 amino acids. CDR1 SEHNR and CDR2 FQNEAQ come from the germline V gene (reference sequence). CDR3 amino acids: CASSTPTDYGYTF. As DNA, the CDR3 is TGTGCCAGCAGCACACCCACAGATTATGGCTACACCTTC. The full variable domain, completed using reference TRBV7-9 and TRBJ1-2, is DTGVSQNPRHKITKRGQNVTFRCDPISEHNRLYWYRQTLGQGPEFLTYFQNEAQLEKSRLLSDRFSAERPKGSFSTLEIQRTEQGDSAMYLCASSTPTDYGYTFGSGTRLTVV.

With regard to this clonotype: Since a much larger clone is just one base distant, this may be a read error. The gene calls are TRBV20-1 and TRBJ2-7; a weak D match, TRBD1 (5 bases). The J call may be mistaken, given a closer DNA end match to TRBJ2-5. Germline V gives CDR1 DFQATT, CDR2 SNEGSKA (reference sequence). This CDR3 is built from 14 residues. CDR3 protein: CSASQGGTKKTQYF. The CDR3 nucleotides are TGCAGTGCTAGTCAGGGCGGAACAAAAAAGACCCAGTACTTC.

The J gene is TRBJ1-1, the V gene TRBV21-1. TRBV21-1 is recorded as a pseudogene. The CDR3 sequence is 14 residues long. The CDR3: CASLSPCGNTEAFF. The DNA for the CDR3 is TGTGCCAGCCTTTCCCCGTGCGGGAACACTGAAGCTTTCTTT.

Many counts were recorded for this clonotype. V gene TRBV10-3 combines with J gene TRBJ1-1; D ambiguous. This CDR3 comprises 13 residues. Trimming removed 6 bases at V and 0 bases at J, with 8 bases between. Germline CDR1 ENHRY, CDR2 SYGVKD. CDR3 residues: CAISETVNTEAFF. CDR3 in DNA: TGTGCCATCAGCGAGACTGTGAACACTGAAGCTTTCTTT.

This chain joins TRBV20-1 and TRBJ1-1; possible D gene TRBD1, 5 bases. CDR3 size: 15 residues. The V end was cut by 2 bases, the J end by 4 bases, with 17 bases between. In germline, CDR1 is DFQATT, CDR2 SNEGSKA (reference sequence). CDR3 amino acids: CSARPGWGRGTEAFF. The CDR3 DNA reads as TGCAGTGCTAGACCCGGATGGGGGAGGGGCACTGAAGCTTTCTTT.

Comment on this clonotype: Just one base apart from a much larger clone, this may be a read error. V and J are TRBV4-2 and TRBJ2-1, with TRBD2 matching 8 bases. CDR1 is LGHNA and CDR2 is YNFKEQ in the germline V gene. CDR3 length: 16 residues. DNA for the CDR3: TGTACCAGCAGCCCACGACTGAGCGGGGGATACAATGAGCAGTTCTTC. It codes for CTSSPRLSGGYNEQFF.

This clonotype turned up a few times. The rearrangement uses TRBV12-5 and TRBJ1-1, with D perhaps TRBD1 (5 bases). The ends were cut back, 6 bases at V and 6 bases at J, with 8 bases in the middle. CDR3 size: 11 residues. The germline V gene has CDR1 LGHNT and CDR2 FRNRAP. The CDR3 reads CASGGGPEAFF. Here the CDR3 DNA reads TGTGCTAGTGGGGGGGGTCCTGAAGCTTTCTTT.

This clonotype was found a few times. The CDR3 spells CASGLGGSFNEKLFF. The CDR3 DNA is TGCGCCAGCGGGCTTGGGGGCAGCTTCAATGAAAAACTGTTTTTT. This chain joins TRBV5-1 and TRBJ1-4, with D possibly TRBD1 on 6 matching bases. This CDR3 comprises 15 residues. Germline CDR1 SGHRS, CDR2 YFSETQ. V was shortened by 7 bases and J by 5 bases, with 18 bases between the two germline ends.

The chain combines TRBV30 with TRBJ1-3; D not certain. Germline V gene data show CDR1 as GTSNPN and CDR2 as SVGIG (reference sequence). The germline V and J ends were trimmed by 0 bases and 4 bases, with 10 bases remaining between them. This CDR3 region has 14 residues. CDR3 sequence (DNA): TGTGCCTGGAGTGTTAAAGGGAGAGGAAACACCATATATTTT. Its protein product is CAWSVKGRGNTIYF.

In DNA, the CDR3 is TGTGCCAGCAGTGAGCCCCACGGGAGCGGGGAGCTGTTTTTT. It specifies CASSEPHGSGELFF. The chain carries TRBV2 and TRBJ2-2; D is perhaps TRBD2 (6 bases). This CDR3 has 14 amino acids. Germline CDR1 is SNHLY and CDR2 is FYNNEI. Trimming left V 3 bases short and J 7 bases short, with 12 bases between.

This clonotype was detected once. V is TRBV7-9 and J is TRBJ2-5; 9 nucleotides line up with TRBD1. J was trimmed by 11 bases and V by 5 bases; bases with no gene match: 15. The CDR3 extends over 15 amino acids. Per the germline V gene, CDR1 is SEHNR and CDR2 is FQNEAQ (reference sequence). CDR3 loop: CASSHRDRAYNEQYF. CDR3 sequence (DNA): TGTGCCAGCAGCCACCGGGACAGGGCCTACAATGAGCAGTACTTC.

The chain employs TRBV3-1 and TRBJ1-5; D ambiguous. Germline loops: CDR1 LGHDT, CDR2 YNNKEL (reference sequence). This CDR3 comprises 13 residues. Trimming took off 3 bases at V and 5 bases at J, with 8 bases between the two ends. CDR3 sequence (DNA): TGTGCCAGCAGCCAGCTTCGCGATCAGCCCCAGCATTTT. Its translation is CASSQLRDQPQHF.

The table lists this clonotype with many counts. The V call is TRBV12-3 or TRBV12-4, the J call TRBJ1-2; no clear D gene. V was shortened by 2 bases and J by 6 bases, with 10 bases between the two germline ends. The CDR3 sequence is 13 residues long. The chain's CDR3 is CASSLNLGHGYTF. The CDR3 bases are TGTGCCAGCAGTTTAAACCTAGGGCATGGCTACACCTTC.